This T cell receptor (beta chain) stems from a study of human T cells and chemical hapten exposure. Notes on the study in general: Controls formed significantly fewer large CDR3 similarity clusters than expanded TCRs did.

TCRdb passed the RACE reads through MiXCR, listing each CDR3 protein once. The sample has around 190,000 distinct CDR3 sequences; 20% to 25% are singletons. Time point denoted: patch test 1, 2 weeks after DPC sensitization. Treatment given: therapeutic diphenylcyclopropenone sensitization with weekly scalp DPC. As regards this clonotype: Its antigen is not known.

This CDR3 contains 15 residues. J was trimmed by 9 bases and V by 1 base; bases with no gene match: 12. Per the germline V gene, CDR1 is DFQATT and CDR2 is SNEGSKA (reference sequence). This sequence joins TRBV20-1 and TRBJ2-1; 7 bases are shared with TRBD2. The receptor was isolated from a woman aged 45-65 years with alopecia areata. Some clones in this sample may be carry-over from other donors' samples. The sample here was whole blood, taken in connection with sensitization to the hapten diphenylcyclopropenone (DPC). In DNA, the CDR3 is TGCAGTGCTAGAGCCCCCGCGGGAGCGGCCGGTGAGCAGTTCTTC. Its protein is CSARAPAGAAGEQFF.